This TCR beta chain was documented in a study of T cell responses to AZD1222 COVID-19 vaccine. Repertoires were generated with immunoSEQ multiplex PCR, while TCRdb's copy carries only in-frame clones and drops some. This sample has fewer than 140,000 clones, with about 92% found just once. Second-dose schedules of about 4 or about 12 weeks were combined. The CDR3 is 13 amino acids. The germline gives CDR1 MNHEY, CDR2 SVGAGI. Trimming cost V 11 bases and J 0 bases, with 10 bases left between them. Study-wide results and limits: Spike was spanned by vaccine-associated CD4 TCRs, which were dominant at 160-218 and 743-854. Clonal diversity may have been underestimated in mostly white British donors. Sampling captured repertoires only after the peak T cell response.

Note on this clone: No antigen is known for it.

This material consisted of peripheral blood, taken 28 days after the second AZD1222 dose. V gene TRBV6-5 combines with J gene TRBJ2-2; D unclear. This sequence originates from an adult who received the AZD1222 COVID-19 vaccine. CDR3 DNA sequence: TGTGCCGTGACCAGCCCGAACACCGGGGAGCTGTTTTTT. It encodes CAVTSPNTGELFF.